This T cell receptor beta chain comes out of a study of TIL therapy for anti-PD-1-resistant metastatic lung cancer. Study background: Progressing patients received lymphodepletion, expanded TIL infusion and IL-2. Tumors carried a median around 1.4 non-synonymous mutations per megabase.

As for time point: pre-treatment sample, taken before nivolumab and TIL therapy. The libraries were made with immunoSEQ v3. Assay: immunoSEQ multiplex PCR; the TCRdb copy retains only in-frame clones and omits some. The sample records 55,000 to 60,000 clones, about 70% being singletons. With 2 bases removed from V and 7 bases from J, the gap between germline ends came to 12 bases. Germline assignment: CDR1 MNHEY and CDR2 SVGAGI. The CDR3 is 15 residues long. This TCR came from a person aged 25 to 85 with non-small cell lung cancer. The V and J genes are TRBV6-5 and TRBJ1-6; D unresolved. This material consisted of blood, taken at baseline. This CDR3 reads CASSYARETNSPLHF. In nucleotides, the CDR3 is TGTGCCAGCAGTTACGCCCGGGAGACCAATTCACCCCTCCACTTT.